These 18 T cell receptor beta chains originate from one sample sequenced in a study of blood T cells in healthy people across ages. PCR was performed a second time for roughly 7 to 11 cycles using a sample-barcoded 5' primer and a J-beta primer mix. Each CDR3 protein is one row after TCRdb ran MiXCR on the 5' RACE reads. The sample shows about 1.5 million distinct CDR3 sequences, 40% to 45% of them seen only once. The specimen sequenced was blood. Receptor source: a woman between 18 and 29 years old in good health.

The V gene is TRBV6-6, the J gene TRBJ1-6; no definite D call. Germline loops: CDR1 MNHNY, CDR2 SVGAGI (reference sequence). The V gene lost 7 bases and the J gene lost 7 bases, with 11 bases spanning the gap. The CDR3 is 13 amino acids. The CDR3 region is CASKSGKNSPLHF. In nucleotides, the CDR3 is TGTGCCAGCAAGTCAGGAAAAAATTCACCCCTCCACTTT.

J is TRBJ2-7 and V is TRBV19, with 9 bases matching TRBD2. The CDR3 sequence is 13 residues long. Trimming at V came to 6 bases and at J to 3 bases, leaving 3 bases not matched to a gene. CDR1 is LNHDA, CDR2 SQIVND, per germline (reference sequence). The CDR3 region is CASRHSGGYEQYF. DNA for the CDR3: TGTGCCAGTAGACATAGCGGGGGCTACGAGCAGTACTTC. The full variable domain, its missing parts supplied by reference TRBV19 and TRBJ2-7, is DGGITQSPKYLFRKEGQNVTLSCEQNLNHDAMYWYRQDPGQGLRLIYYSQIVNDFQKGDIAEGYSVSREKKESFPLTVTSAQKNPTAFYLCASRHSGGYEQYFGPGTRLTVT.

CDR3: CASSSNVAGVNEQYF. Here the CDR3 DNA reads TGTGCCAGCAGCTCCAACGTAGCGGGAGTGAACGAGCAGTACTTC. This chain links TRBV7-8 with TRBJ2-5; 9 nucleotides agree with TRBD2. The J call may be wrong; the DNA end is better matched by TRBJ2-7. CDR1 is SGHVS and CDR2 is FQNEAQ in the germline V gene. CDR3 length: 15 residues.

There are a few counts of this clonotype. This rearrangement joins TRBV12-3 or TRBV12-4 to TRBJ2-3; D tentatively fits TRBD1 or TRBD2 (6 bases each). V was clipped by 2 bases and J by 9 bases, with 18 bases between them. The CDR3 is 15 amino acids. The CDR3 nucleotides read TGTGCCAGCAGTTTAACCGGGGGCTCTAAGGGGACGCAGTATTTT. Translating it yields CASSLTGGSKGTQYF.

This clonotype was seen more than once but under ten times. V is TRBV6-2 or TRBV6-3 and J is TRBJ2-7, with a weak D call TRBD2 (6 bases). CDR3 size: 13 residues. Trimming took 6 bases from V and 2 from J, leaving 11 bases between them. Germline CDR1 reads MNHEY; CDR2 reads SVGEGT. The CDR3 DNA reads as TGTGCCAGCAGAGCCGGGACTCCCTACGAGCAGTACTTC. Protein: CASRAGTPYEQYF.

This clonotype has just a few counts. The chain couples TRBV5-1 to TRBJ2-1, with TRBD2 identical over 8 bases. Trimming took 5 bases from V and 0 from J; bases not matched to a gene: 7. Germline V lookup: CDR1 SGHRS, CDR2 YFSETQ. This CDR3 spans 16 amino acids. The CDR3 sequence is CASRLLAGRSYNEQFF. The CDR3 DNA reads TGCGCCAGCAGGCTTTTAGCGGGACGCTCCTACAATGAGCAGTTCTTC.

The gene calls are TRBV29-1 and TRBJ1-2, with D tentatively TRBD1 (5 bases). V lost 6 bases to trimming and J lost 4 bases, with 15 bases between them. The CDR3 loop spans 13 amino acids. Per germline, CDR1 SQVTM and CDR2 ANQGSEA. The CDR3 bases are TGCAGCGTGGGGGGGGGTTCCCTCTATGGCTACACCTTC. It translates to CSVGGGSLYGYTF.

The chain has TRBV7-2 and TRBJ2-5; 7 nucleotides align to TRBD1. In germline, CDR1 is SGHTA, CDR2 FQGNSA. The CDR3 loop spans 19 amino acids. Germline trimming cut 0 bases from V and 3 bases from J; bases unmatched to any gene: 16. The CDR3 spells CASSLAGTEYVPTEETQYF. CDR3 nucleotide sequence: TGTGCCAGCAGCTTAGCCGGGACAGAGTACGTACCAACTGAAGAGACCCAGTACTTC. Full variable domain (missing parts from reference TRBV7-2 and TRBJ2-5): GAGVSQSPSNKVTEKGKDVELRCDPISGHTALYWYRQSLGQGLEFLIYFQGNSAPDKSGLPSDRFSAERTGGSVSTLTIQRTQQEDSAVYLCASSLAGTEYVPTEETQYFGPGTRLLVL.

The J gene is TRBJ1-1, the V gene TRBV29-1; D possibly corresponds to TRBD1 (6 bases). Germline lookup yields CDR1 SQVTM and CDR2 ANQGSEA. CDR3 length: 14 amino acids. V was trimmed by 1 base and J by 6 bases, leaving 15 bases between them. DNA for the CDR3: TGCAGCGTTGAAGGTGGAACAGGGAGGTCTGAAGCTTTCTTT. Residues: CSVEGGTGRSEAFF.

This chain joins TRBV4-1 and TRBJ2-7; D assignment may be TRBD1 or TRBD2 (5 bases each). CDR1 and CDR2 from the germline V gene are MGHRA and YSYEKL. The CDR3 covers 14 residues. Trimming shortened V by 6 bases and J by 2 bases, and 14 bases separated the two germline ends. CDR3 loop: CASSESGATYEQYF. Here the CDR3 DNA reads TGCGCCAGCAGTGAGTCCGGGGCCACCTACGAGCAGTACTTC.

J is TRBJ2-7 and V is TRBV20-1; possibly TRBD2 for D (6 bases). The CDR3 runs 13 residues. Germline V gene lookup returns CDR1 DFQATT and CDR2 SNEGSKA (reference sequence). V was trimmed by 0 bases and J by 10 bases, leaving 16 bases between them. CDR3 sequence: CSARDLAVLRQYF. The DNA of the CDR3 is TGCAGTGCTAGAGATTTAGCGGTACTACGACAGTACTTC.

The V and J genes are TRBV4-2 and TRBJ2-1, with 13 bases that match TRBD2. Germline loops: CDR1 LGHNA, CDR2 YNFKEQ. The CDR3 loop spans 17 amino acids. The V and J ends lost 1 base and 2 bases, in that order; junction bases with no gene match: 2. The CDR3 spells CASSQAGLAGTYNEQFF. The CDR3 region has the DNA TGTGCCAGCAGCCAAGCGGGACTAGCGGGGACCTACAATGAGCAGTTCTTC.

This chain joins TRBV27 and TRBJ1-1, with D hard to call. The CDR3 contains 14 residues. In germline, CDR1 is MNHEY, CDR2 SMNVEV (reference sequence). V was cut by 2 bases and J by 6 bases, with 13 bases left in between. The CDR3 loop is CASSLGGGGAEAFF. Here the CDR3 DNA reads TGTGCCAGCAGTTTAGGAGGTGGTGGCGCTGAAGCTTTCTTT.

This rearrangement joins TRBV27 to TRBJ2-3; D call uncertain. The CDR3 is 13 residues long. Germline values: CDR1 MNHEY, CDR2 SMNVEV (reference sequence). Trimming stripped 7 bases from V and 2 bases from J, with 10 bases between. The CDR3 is CASKRQNTDTQYF. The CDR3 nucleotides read TGTGCCAGCAAGAGGCAGAACACAGATACGCAGTATTTT.

Here the CDR3 DNA reads TGTGCCAGCAGCCAAGAAACAGGGTGGGGATACGAGCAGTACTTC. Amino acids: CASSQETGWGYEQYF. The rearrangement links TRBV14 to TRBJ2-7; D possibly corresponds to TRBD1 (6 bases). CDR1 is SGHDN, CDR2 FVKESK, per germline. V shed 0 bases and J shed 4 bases, with 13 bases lying between them. CDR3 length: 15 amino acids.

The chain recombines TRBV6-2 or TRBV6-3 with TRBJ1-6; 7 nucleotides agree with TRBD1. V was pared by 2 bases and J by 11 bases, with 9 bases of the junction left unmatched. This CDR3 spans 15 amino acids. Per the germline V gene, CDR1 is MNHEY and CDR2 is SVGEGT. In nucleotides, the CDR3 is TGTGCCAGCAGTTACGACGCAGACAGGGTTCCACCCCTCCACTTT. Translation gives CASSYDADRVPPLHF.

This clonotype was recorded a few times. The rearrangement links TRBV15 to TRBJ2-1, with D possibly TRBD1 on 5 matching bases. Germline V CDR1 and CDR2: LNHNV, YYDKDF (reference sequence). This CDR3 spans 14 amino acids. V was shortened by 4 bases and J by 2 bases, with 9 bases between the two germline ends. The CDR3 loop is CATSKAGPYNEQFF. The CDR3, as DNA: TGTGCCACCAGCAAAGCAGGGCCCTACAATGAGCAGTTCTTC.

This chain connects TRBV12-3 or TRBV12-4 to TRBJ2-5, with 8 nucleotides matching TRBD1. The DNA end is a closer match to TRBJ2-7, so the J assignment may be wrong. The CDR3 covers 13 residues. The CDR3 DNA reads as TGTGCCAGCAGTCGGACAGGGATCCACGAGCAGTACTTC. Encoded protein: CASSRTGIHEQYF.